Each of the 28 T cell receptor beta chains below was sequenced from the same sample in a study of blood T cell repertoires in COVID-19. This table comes from immunoSEQ multiplex PCR, and its TCRdb copy is limited to in-frame clones, with some not included. The sample has under 500,000 clones, 85% to 90% seen once; the top ten hold approximately 4.5%. The material sequenced was peripheral blood. The receptor source for this set is a woman aged 30 to 39 with acute or convalescent COVID-19.

The chain carries TRBV7-2 and TRBJ1-6; D gene uncertain. Germline V gene data show CDR1 as SGHTA and CDR2 as FQGNSA. This CDR3 is built from 12 residues. The germline V and J ends were trimmed by 6 bases and 13 bases, with 13 bases remaining between them. CDR3 sequence (DNA): TGTGCCAGCAGTTATGGGCGTGGGCCCCTCCACTTT. Translating gives CASSYGRGPLHF. The entire variable domain, with the rest obtained from reference TRBV7-2 and TRBJ1-6, is as follows: GAGVSQSPSNKVTEKGKDVELRCDPISGHTALYWYRQSLGQGLEFLIYFQGNSAPDKSGLPSDRFSAERTGGSVSTLTIQRTQQEDSAVYLCASSYGRGPLHFGNGTRLTVT.

The chain uses TRBV28 and TRBJ2-7; 10 bases align to TRBD2. Germline values: CDR1 MDHEN, CDR2 SYDVKM. The CDR3 runs 16 residues. The V and J ends lost 2 bases and 0 bases, in that order; junction bases with no gene match: 4. The CDR3 loop is CASSLLAGAISYEQYF. CDR3 coding DNA: TGTGCCAGCAGTTTACTAGCGGGGGCCATCTCCTACGAGCAGTACTTC.

The chain links TRBV11-2 to TRBJ2-5, with TRBD2 identical over 11 bases. Germline CDR1 SGHAT, CDR2 FQNNGV. The CDR3 length is 14 residues. The V gene end was trimmed by 3 bases and the J gene end by 5 bases; junction bases not matched to a gene: 2. CDR3 DNA sequence: TGTGCCAGCAGCTTGGGACTAGCGGTGGAGACCCAGTACTTC. This codes for CASSLGLAVETQYF.

J is TRBJ2-2 and V is TRBV24-1; a possible D gene is TRBD2 (5 bases). The germline gives CDR1 KGHDR, CDR2 SFDVKD. The CDR3 runs 15 residues. The germline V and J ends were trimmed by 4 bases and 0 bases, with 8 bases remaining between them. CDR3 bases: TGTGCCACCAGTGAGACCGGGGCGAACACCGGGGAGCTGTTTTTT. It translates to CATSETGANTGELFF.

The J gene is TRBJ2-7, the V gene TRBV2; unclear D gene. The germline V and J ends were trimmed by 2 bases and 0 bases, with 11 bases remaining between them. CDR3 length: 15 amino acids. The germline V gene has CDR1 SNHLY and CDR2 FYNNEI. The CDR3 loop is CASSELVAISYEQYF. The CDR3 bases are TGTGCCAGCAGTGAACTAGTTGCGATCTCCTACGAGCAGTACTTC.

The sample holds one count of this clone. This chain joins TRBV11-2 and TRBJ1-6, with D perhaps TRBD1 (6 bases). The ends were cut back, 2 bases at V and 9 bases at J, with 14 bases in the middle. The CDR3 is 15 residues long. Germline-derived CDR1 and CDR2 are SGHAT and FQNNGV. The CDR3 loop reads CASSLSQGQGSPLHF. The CDR3 DNA reads TGTGCCAGCAGCTTATCCCAGGGGCAGGGTTCACCCCTCCACTTT.

The DNA for the CDR3 is TGTGCCAGCAGACCCGGGGTCGGCTCTGGAAACACCATATATTTT. The encoded protein is CASRPGVGSGNTIYF. V and J are TRBV3-1 (or the pseudogene TRBV3-2) and TRBJ1-3; D gene uncertain. Germline CDR1 LGHDT, CDR2 YNNKEL (reference sequence). This CDR3 has 15 residues. Between the trimmed V and J ends, which lost 6 bases and 0 bases, there was a span of 12 bases.

This chain joins TRBV5-1 and TRBJ2-5, with a possible D match to TRBD1 (6 bases). V shed 4 bases and J shed 0 bases, with 19 bases lying between them. The germline gives CDR1 SGHRS, CDR2 YFSETQ. CDR3 length: 17 amino acids. CDR3 protein: CASSPIVGAGYQETQYF. The CDR3 coding sequence is TGCGCCAGCAGCCCTATTGTGGGGGCCGGGTACCAAGAGACCCAGTACTTC.

This sequence joins TRBV27 and TRBJ2-1; 10 nucleotides line up with TRBD2. V was pared by 4 bases and J by 9 bases, with 9 bases of the junction left unmatched. The CDR3 sequence is 15 residues long. Germline CDR1 MNHEY, CDR2 SMNVEV (reference sequence). CDR3 sequence: CASSSLAGGVGEQFF. As DNA, the CDR3 is TGTGCCAGCAGTTCTTTAGCGGGGGGTGTTGGTGAGCAGTTCTTC.

The chain couples TRBV6-5 to TRBJ2-6, with 7 nucleotides matching TRBD1. CDR1 is MNHEY, CDR2 SVGAGI, per germline. J lost 2 bases, V lost 9 bases, and 7 bases had no gene match. The CDR3 is made up of 15 amino acids. CDR3 sequence: CARKRGGAGANVLTF. The DNA of the CDR3 is TGTGCCAGGAAACGAGGGGGCGCTGGGGCCAACGTCCTGACTTTC.

The rearrangement links TRBV5-1 to TRBJ1-1; 9 bases align to TRBD1. The CDR3 is 15 residues long. The V segment lost 4 bases and the J segment 0 bases; nucleotides outside the gene matches: 4. Germline V lookup: CDR1 SGHRS, CDR2 YFSETQ. Here the CDR3 DNA reads TGCGCCAGCAGCATACGACAGGGGGTGAACACTGAAGCTTTCTTT. This gives the protein CASSIRQGVNTEAFF. Drawing the rest from reference TRBV5-1 and TRBJ1-1, the complete variable domain is KAGVTQTPRYLIKTRGQQVTLSCSPISGHRSVSWYQQTPGQGLQFLFEYFSETQRNKGNFPGRFSGRQFSNSRSEMNVSTLELGDSALYLCASSIRQGVNTEAFFGQGTRLTVV.

The CDR3 is CASSWDREQYF. The CDR3 coding sequence is TGTGCCAGCAGTTGGGACAGGGAGCAGTACTTC. The rearrangement uses TRBV11-2 and TRBJ2-7; 8 positions agree with TRBD1. V shed 6 bases, J shed 7 bases, and the junction held 2 bases outside the gene matches. Germline CDR1 SGHAT, CDR2 FQNNGV. The CDR3 is made up of 11 amino acids.

The rearrangement links TRBV5-1 to TRBJ1-3; D unresolved. Trimming removed 5 bases from V and 0 bases from J, with 12 bases in between. This CDR3 spans 15 amino acids. The germline V gene has CDR1 SGHRS and CDR2 YFSETQ. CDR3 nucleotides: TGCGCCAGCAGGTTCGACGGGTCCTCTGGAAACACCATATATTTT. It yields the protein CASRFDGSSGNTIYF.

The chain couples TRBV11-2 to TRBJ1-3; D gene uncertain. Germline CDR1 SGHAT, CDR2 FQNNGV. The V end lost 1 base, the J end lost 4 bases, and 8 bases lay between the germline ends. This CDR3 has 14 residues. The CDR3 DNA reads TGTGCCAGCAGCTTAGGCGGTTCAGGAAACACCATATATTTT. This codes for CASSLGGSGNTIYF.

The V call is TRBV3-1 (or the pseudogene TRBV3-2), the J call TRBJ2-5; 9 bases match TRBD1. Trimming removed 3 bases from V and 1 base from J; junction bases left unmatched: 0. CDR3 length equals 14 residues. Germline V gene lookup returns CDR1 LGHDT and CDR2 YNNKEL (reference sequence). The CDR3: CASSQTGGQETQYF. The CDR3 nucleotides read TGTGCCAGCAGCCAGACAGGGGGCCAAGAGACCCAGTACTTC.

This chain connects TRBV4-1 to TRBJ2-1; 11 bases agree with TRBD2. The CDR3 runs 17 residues. CDR1 and CDR2 from the germline V gene are MGHRA and YSYEKL. V lost 3 bases to trimming and J lost 8 bases; unmatched junction nucleotides: 12. The CDR3 protein is CASSQSSGGDVGHEQFF. The CDR3, as DNA: TGCGCCAGCAGCCAGAGTAGCGGGGGGGATGTAGGGCATGAGCAGTTCTTC.

This chain connects TRBV5-5 to TRBJ2-5; TRBD2 is a possible D gene (5 bases). CDR1 is SGHKS, CDR2 YYEKEE, per germline (reference sequence). This CDR3 region has 17 residues. Trimming stripped 2 bases from V and 5 bases from J, with 22 bases between. This CDR3 reads CASSFQATSVGVETQYF. DNA of the CDR3: TGTGCCAGCAGCTTTCAGGCTACTAGTGTTGGTGTCGAGACCCAGTACTTC.

J is TRBJ1-4 and V is TRBV4-1, with D perhaps TRBD1 (5 bases). Germline CDR1 reads MGHRA; CDR2 reads YSYEKL. This CDR3 has 15 amino acids. Trimming pared 0 bases from V and 8 bases from J, leaving 13 bases between. The CDR3 DNA reads TGCGCCAGCAGCCAAGAGAGGAGGGGAGGCGAAAAACTGTTTTTT. Protein sequence: CASSQERRGGEKLFF.

This clone has only one observation. The rearrangement uses TRBV5-1 and TRBJ1-1, with 10 bases lining up with TRBD1. CDR1 and CDR2 from the germline V gene are SGHRS and YFSETQ. After removal of 3 bases from V and 5 bases from J, the junction contained 7 bases not matched to a gene. The CDR3 contains 15 residues. The CDR3, as DNA: TGCGCCAGCAGCTCGACAGGGGGCGCGGTTACTGAAGCTTTCTTT. Amino acids: CASSSTGGAVTEAFF.

This clone was found a few times. The chain carries TRBV18 and TRBJ1-5; 7 bases are a match to TRBD1. This CDR3 is 16 amino acids long. Germline V lookup: CDR1 KGHSH, CDR2 LQKENI. V shed 2 bases and J 0 bases; nucleotides not matched to a gene: 4. The CDR3 region has the DNA TGTGCCAGCTCACCAGCGACAGGGAATAGCAATCAGCCCCAGCATTTT. Encoded protein: CASSPATGNSNQPQHF.

The V gene is TRBV28, the J gene TRBJ1-4, with 8 bases that match TRBD1. Germline V gene lookup returns CDR1 MDHEN and CDR2 SYDVKM. This CDR3 is built from 15 residues. J was trimmed by 8 bases and V by 2 bases; bases with no gene match: 7. The CDR3 spells CASSLRTGFTEKLFF. In DNA, the CDR3 is TGTGCCAGCAGTTTAAGGACAGGGTTTACGGAAAAACTGTTTTTT.

The genes are TRBV5-1 and TRBJ2-1, with 11 bases that match TRBD1. The CDR3 has 15 amino acids. Trimming at V came to 1 base and at J to 8 bases, leaving 5 bases not matched to a gene. The germline gives CDR1 SGHRS, CDR2 YFSETQ. CDR3 coding DNA: TGCGCCAGCAGCTTGTGGGACAGGGGGAAGGATGAGCAGTTCTTC. This gives the protein CASSLWDRGKDEQFF.

V is TRBV27 and J is TRBJ2-5, with 8 bases identical to TRBD1. Germline V gene lookup returns CDR1 MNHEY and CDR2 SMNVEV (reference sequence). There are 14 residues in the CDR3. V was pared by 4 bases and J by 4 bases, with 5 bases of the junction left unmatched. The CDR3 loop reads CASSYNRGAETQYF. The CDR3 DNA is TGTGCCAGCAGTTACAACAGGGGGGCAGAGACCCAGTACTTC.

This rearrangement joins TRBV9 to TRBJ1-1; tentatively, D is TRBD1 (5 bases). This CDR3 region has 14 residues. In germline, CDR1 is SGDLS, CDR2 YYNGEE. Trimming shortened V by 4 bases and J by 1 base, and 11 bases separated the two germline ends. The CDR3 DNA sequence: TGTGCCAGCAGCCTAGGAGGACAGAACACTGAAGCTTTCTTT. Protein product: CASSLGGQNTEAFF. Combining the CDR3 with reference TRBV9 and TRBJ1-1 gives the whole variable domain DSGVTQTPKHLITATGQRVTLRCSPRSGDLSVYWYQQSLDQGLQFLIQYYNGEERAKGNILERFSAQQFPDLHSELNLSSLELGDSALYFCASSLGGQNTEAFFGQGTRLTVV.

The J gene is TRBJ2-7, the V gene TRBV7-7; 11 bases are a match to TRBD1. The CDR3 loop spans 15 amino acids. J gave up 2 bases and V 2 bases, and 2 bases lay outside the gene matches. The germline V gene has CDR1 SSHAT and CDR2 FNYEAQ (reference sequence). CDR3 sequence reads: CASSLWGQGAYEQYF. The CDR3 region has the DNA TGTGCCAGCAGCTTATGGGGACAGGGGGCCTACGAGCAGTACTTC.

V usage is TRBV14 and J usage is TRBJ1-1, with TRBD1 as a possible D gene (5 bases). Looked up from germline, CDR1 is SGHDN and CDR2 is FVKESK. V dropped 3 bases and J dropped 4 bases, with 15 bases sitting between them. CDR3 length: 15 amino acids. The CDR3 coding sequence is TGTGCCAGCAGCCAGGCCGGGGGTCGGGGCACTGAAGCTTTCTTT. It translates to CASSQAGGRGTEAFF. The variable domain in full, completed from reference TRBV14 and TRBJ1-1, reads EAGVTQFPSHSVIEKGQTVTLRCDPISGHDNLYWYRRVMGKEIKFLLHFVKESKQDESGMPNNRFLAERTGGTYSTLKVQPAELEDSGVYFCASSQAGGRGTEAFFGQGTRLTVV.

The chain employs TRBV3-1 (or the pseudogene TRBV3-2) and TRBJ2-1; TRBD2 matches at 12 bases. Germline CDR1 reads LGHDT; CDR2 reads YNNKEL (reference sequence). The CDR3 totals 18 residues. V lost 0 bases to trimming and J lost 8 bases; unmatched junction nucleotides: 11. CDR3 nucleotide sequence: TGTGCCAGCAGCCAAGATCGGCTAGCGGGGGGGTTGATTGATGAGCAGTTCTTC. Translating gives CASSQDRLAGGLIDEQFF.

The chain employs TRBV9 and TRBJ2-3; D is possibly TRBD2 (6 bases). Looked up from germline, CDR1 is SGDLS and CDR2 is YYNGEE. V lost 4 bases to trimming and J lost 3 bases, with 15 bases between them. The CDR3 has 15 residues. In DNA form, the CDR3 reads TGTGCCAGCAGCTATGGACTAACCCTAACAGATACGCAGTATTTT. Its protein product is CASSYGLTLTDTQYF.